This T cell receptor beta chain comes out of a study of CD8 T cells in Susac syndrome. Overall study context: Among sequenced Susac syndrome patients, 5 or 6 had active disease and roughly eight were in remission.

CD8+ and CD4+ blood T cells underwent TCR beta sequencing. The V gene lost 2 bases and the J gene lost 11 bases, with 12 bases spanning the gap. From germline, CDR1 is SGHAT and CDR2 FQNNGV. CDR3 length: 13 residues. A quantity of about 0.5 to 1 ug RNA underwent reverse transcription using random hexamers. Multiplex PCR with immunoSEQ amplified the TCR beta CDR3 across 54 Vbeta and 13 Jbeta. A single record per CDR3 protein comes from TCRdb applying MiXCR to the immunoSEQ multiplex PCR reads. The sample carries tens of thousands of distinct CDR3 sequences, 93% recorded once. The TCR sequence derives from a human donor with Susac syndrome. The V gene is TRBV11-2, the J gene TRBJ1-4; TRBD1 is a possible D gene (5 bases). Sequenced sample: CD4+ T cells from PBMCs. CDR3 protein: CASSLQGIGKLFF. Written as DNA, the CDR3 is TGTGCCAGCAGCTTACAGGGAATAGGGAAACTGTTTTTT.